Detailed here is one TCR beta chain. Its antigen is as yet unknown. Losses at the gene ends were 3 bases for V and 7 bases for J; bases not matched to a gene: 3. The germline V gene encodes CDR1 MNHNS and CDR2 SASEGT. The CDR3 sequence is 14 residues long. This sample was taken from a study of identifying expanded T cells in peripheral blood. Study-level findings and limits: Across healthy donors, higher total template counts meant significantly greater approximately two-week count variance.

Profiled with immunoSEQ multiplex PCR; TCRdb holds only in-frame clones, not every one. The repertoire holds about 83,000 clones, with about 88% as singletons. Input material: blood. The J gene is TRBJ1-4, the V gene TRBV6-1; 9 bases align to TRBD1. This TCR came from a person aged 18 to 75 in good health. The CDR3 loop is CASSDDRGSEKLFF. DNA for the CDR3: TGTGCCAGCAGTGATGACAGGGGGAGTGAAAAACTGTTTTTT.